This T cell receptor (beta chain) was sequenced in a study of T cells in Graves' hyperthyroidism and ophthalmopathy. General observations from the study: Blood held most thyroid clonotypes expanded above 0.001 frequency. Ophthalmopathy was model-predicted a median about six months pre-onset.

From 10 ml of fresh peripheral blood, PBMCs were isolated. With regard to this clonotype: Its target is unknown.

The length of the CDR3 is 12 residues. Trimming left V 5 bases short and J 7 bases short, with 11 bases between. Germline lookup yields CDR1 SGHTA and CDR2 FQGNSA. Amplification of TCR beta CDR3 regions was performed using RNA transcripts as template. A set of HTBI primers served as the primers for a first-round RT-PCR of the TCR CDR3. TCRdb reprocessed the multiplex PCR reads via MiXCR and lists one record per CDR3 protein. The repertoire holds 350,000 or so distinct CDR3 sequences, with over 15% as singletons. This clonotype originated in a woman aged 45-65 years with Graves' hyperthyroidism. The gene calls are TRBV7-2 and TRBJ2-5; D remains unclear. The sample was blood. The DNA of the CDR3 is TGTGCCAGCAGCCTGGACCGAGGGACCCAGTACTTC. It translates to CASSLDRGTQYF.